A single TCR beta chain is shown here with its context. This sample is part of a study of technical replicates of blood from a handful of donors. Sequenced by immunoSEQ multiplex PCR; TCRdb stores in-frame clones only, minus some. The sample carries approximately 31,000 clones, about 92% recorded once. The sequencing input was PBMCs. This receptor was taken from a human donor in good health. Some clones in this sample may be carry-over from other donors' samples.

Here the CDR3 DNA reads TGTGCCAGCAGGCCTAGGACTAGCGGGAATCCCTACAATGAGCAGTTCTTC. Protein product: CASRPRTSGNPYNEQFF. This chain links TRBV11-1 with TRBJ2-1; 12 positions agree with TRBD2. The CDR3 contains 17 residues. From germline, CDR1 is SGHAT and CDR2 FQDESV (reference sequence). Trimming took 6 bases from V and 2 from J; bases not matched to a gene: 8.